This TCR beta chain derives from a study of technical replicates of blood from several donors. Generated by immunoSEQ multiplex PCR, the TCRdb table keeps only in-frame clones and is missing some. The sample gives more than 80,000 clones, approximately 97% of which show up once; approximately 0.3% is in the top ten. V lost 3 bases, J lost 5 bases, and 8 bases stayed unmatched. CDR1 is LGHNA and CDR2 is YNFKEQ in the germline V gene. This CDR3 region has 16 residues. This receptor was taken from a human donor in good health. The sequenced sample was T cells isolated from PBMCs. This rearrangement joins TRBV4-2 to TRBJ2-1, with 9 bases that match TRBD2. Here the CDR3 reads CASSQAIAGVNNEQFF. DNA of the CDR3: TGTGCCAGCAGCCAGGCAATAGCGGGAGTGAACAATGAGCAGTTCTTC.